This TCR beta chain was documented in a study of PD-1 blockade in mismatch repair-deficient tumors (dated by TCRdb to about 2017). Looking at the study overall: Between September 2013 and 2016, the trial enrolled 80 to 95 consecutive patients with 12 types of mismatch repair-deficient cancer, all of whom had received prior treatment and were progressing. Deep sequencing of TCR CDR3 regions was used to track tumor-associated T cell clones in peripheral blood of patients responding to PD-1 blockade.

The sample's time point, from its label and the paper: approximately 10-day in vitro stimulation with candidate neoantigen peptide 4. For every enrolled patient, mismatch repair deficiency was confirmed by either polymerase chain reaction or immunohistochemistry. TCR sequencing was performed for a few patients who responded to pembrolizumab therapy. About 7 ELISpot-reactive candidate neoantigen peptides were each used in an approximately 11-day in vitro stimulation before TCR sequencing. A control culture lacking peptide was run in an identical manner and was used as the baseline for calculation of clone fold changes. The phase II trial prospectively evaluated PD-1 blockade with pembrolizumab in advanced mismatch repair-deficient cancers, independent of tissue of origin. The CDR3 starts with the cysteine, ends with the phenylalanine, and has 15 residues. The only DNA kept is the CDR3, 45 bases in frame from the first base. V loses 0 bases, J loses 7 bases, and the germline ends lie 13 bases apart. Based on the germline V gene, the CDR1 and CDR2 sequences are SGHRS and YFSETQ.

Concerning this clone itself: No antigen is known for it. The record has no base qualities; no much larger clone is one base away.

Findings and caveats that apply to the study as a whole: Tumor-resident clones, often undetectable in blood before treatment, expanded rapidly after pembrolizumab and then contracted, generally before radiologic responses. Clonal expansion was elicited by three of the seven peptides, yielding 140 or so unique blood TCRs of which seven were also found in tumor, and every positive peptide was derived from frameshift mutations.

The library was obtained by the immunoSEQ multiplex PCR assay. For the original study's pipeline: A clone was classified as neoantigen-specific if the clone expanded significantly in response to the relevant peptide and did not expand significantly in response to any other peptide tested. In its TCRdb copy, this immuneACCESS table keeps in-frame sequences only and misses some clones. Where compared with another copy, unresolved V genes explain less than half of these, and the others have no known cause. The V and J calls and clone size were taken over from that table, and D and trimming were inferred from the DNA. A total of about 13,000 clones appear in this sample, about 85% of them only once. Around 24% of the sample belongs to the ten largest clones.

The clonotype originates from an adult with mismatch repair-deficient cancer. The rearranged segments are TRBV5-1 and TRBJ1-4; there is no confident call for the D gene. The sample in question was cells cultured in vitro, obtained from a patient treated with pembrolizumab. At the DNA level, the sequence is TGCGCCAGCAGCTTGGGGGCAGATATACGTGAAAAACTGTTTTTT. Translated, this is CASSLGADIREKLFF. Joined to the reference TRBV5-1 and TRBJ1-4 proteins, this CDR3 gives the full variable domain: KAGVTQTPRYLIKTRGQQVTLSCSPISGHRSVSWYQQTPGQGLQFLFEYFSETQRNKGNFPGRFSGRQFSNSRSEMNVSTLELGDSALYLCASSLGADIREKLFFGSGTQLSVL.